The 29 T cell receptor beta chains presented below share a single source sample, sequenced in a study of control samples from healthy donors and cancer patients. Clones were sequenced by immunoSEQ multiplex PCR, and TCRdb holds only the in-frame ones, with some missing. Among about 170,000 clones, 91% were seen once, and the ten largest hold approximately 1.6%. The source material was blood. Receptor source: a woman aged 25 to 45 in good health.

The chain combines TRBV19 with TRBJ2-6; D call uncertain. Deletions cut 8 bases from V and 1 base from J, with 12 bases between. Germline assignment: CDR1 LNHDA and CDR2 SQIVND (reference sequence). The length of the CDR3 is 15 residues. CDR3 DNA sequence: TGTGCCAGTTCTGAAGGGTATTCTGGGGCCAACGTCCTGACTTTC. This sequence encodes CASSEGYSGANVLTF.

The chain has TRBV9 and TRBJ1-1; TRBD1 aligns across 7 bases. The CDR3 spans 15 residues. Per germline, CDR1 SGDLS and CDR2 YYNGEE. J lost 5 bases, V lost 0 bases, and 7 bases had no gene match. CDR3 protein: CASSVVSQGGTEAFF. The CDR3 bases are TGTGCCAGCAGCGTAGTCTCCCAGGGGGGGACTGAAGCTTTCTTT.

The chain joins TRBV12-2 to TRBJ2-1; TRBD1 is the table's D call and was not checked against the DNA. TRBV12-2 is a recognized pseudogene. The length of the CDR3 is 15 residues. The CDR3 DNA is TGTGCAAGTCGCAAAGGGACAGGGCCCTACAATGAGCAGTTCTTC. Its protein is CASRKGTGPYNEQFF.

The chain is built from TRBV24-1 and TRBJ1-1; 9 nucleotides line up with TRBD1. CDR3 length: 16 amino acids. Trimming removed 2 bases from V and 1 base from J; junction bases left unmatched: 4. CDR1 KGHDR and CDR2 SFDVKD come from the germline V gene. The CDR3 spells CATSDSGTGRNTEAFF. Here the CDR3 DNA reads TGTGCCACCAGTGATTCGGGGACAGGGCGGAACACTGAAGCTTTCTTT.

This clone is labeled as medium-sized. The V call is TRBV28, the J call TRBJ2-5; TRBD2 matches 8 bases. The junction had 5 bases not matched to a gene; V was cut back by 3 bases and J by 5 bases. Per germline, CDR1 MDHEN and CDR2 SYDVKM. The CDR3 totals 14 residues. The CDR3 sequence is CASSFGSGMETQYF. DNA of the CDR3: TGTGCCAGCAGTTTTGGTAGCGGGATGGAGACCCAGTACTTC.

The chain links TRBV9 to TRBJ2-1, with D possibly TRBD2 on 5 matching bases. Germline CDR1 reads SGDLS; CDR2 reads YYNGEE. V lost 4 bases and J lost 0, with 11 bases in between. The CDR3 runs to 15 residues. This CDR3 is CASSSRGDSYNEQFF. CDR3 DNA: TGTGCCAGCAGCTCCCGGGGAGACTCCTACAATGAGCAGTTCTTC.

The chain joins TRBV29-1 to TRBJ2-7; D gene ambiguous. Trimming took off 4 bases at V and 2 bases at J, with 9 bases between the two ends. This CDR3 spans 12 amino acids. Germline V gene data show CDR1 as SQVTM and CDR2 as ANQGSEA. The chain's CDR3 is CSVGFTTYEQYF. The CDR3 region has the DNA TGCAGCGTTGGGTTCACCACCTACGAGCAGTACTTC.

The chain combines TRBV7-2 with TRBJ1-3, with 10 bases aligning to TRBD1. Trimming at V came to 4 bases and at J to 3 bases, leaving 3 bases not matched to a gene. Germline-derived CDR1 and CDR2 are SGHTA and FQGNSA. The CDR3 runs to 15 residues. The CDR3 spells CASSSGQGYGNTIYF. CDR3 in DNA: TGTGCCAGCAGCTCGGGACAGGGGTATGGAAACACCATATATTTT. Combining the CDR3 with reference TRBV7-2 and TRBJ1-3 gives the whole variable domain GAGVSQSPSNKVTEKGKDVELRCDPISGHTALYWYRQSLGQGLEFLIYFQGNSAPDKSGLPSDRFSAERTGGSVSTLTIQRTQQEDSAVYLCASSSGQGYGNTIYFGEGSWLTVV.

In nucleotides, the CDR3 is TGTGCCAGCAAGACTAGCGGGGACACAGATACGCAGTATTTT. Its translation is CASKTSGDTDTQYF. The chain employs TRBV6-5 and TRBJ2-3; 11 bases agree with TRBD2. The germline CDR1 and CDR2 sequences are MNHEY and SVGAGI. With V trimmed by 7 bases and J by 2 bases, 2 bases remained unmatched. The CDR3 covers 14 residues.

CDR3 nucleotide sequence: TGTGCCAGCAGCCAGGGTAACGAAAAACTGTTTTTT. It codes for CASSQGNEKLFF. This chain links TRBV3-1 (or the pseudogene TRBV3-2) with TRBJ1-4; D gene uncertain. The germline V gene has CDR1 LGHDT and CDR2 YNNKEL (reference sequence). Trimming cost V 3 bases and J 8 bases, with 7 bases left between them. CDR3 length: 12 amino acids.

This rearrangement joins TRBV5-1 to TRBJ2-7; D is unclear. Trimming took off 0 bases at V and 3 bases at J, with 7 bases between the two ends. The CDR3 extends over 13 amino acids. Germline V gives CDR1 SGHRS, CDR2 YFSETQ. The CDR3 is CASSLDSYYEQYF. In nucleotides, the CDR3 is TGCGCCAGCAGCTTGGACAGTTACTACGAGCAGTACTTC.

The V and J genes are TRBV5-5 and TRBJ2-5, with D possibly being TRBD1 (6 bases). V lost 4 bases and J lost 1, with 11 bases in between. The CDR3 length is 14 residues. Germline lookup yields CDR1 SGHKS and CDR2 YYEKEE (reference sequence). The CDR3 protein is CASSKTGFQETQYF. The CDR3 DNA reads as TGTGCCAGCAGCAAGACAGGATTCCAAGAGACCCAGTACTTC. The variable domain in full, with the rest retrieved from reference TRBV5-5 and TRBJ2-5, is DAGVTQSPTHLIKTRGQQVTLRCSPISGHKSVSWYQQVLGQGPQFIFQYYEKEERGRGNFPDRFSARQFPNYSSELNVNALLLGDSALYLCASSKTGFQETQYFGPGTRLLVL.

J is TRBJ2-1 and V is TRBV11-2; 12 bases match TRBD2. The CDR3 is 15 amino acids. With V trimmed by 4 bases and J by 9 bases, 7 bases remained unmatched. Germline V gives CDR1 SGHAT, CDR2 FQNNGV. CDR3 sequence (DNA): TGTGCCAGCAGCTCTAGCGGGAGGGCCGGAATTGAGCAGTTCTTC. It yields the protein CASSSSGRAGIEQFF.

The rearrangement uses TRBV11-3 and TRBJ1-1; D possibly corresponds to TRBD1 (5 bases). The CDR3 is 12 residues long. Germline CDR1 reads SGHNT; CDR2 reads YENEEA. Trimming shortened V by 1 base and J by 7 bases, and 7 bases separated the two germline ends. The CDR3 loop is CASSLVQGEAFF. CDR3 bases: TGTGCCAGCAGCTTAGTGCAGGGTGAAGCTTTCTTT.

In its sample, this clone was seen once. The CDR3 loop reads CASSFGRAGDEQFF. CDR3 DNA: TGCGCCAGCAGCTTCGGGAGGGCCGGGGATGAGCAGTTCTTC. This chain connects TRBV5-1 to TRBJ2-1; 8 nucleotides line up with TRBD2. CDR1 and CDR2 from the germline V gene are SGHRS and YFSETQ. The junction had 6 bases not matched to a gene; V was cut back by 2 bases and J by 8 bases. The CDR3 is 14 residues long.

The rearrangement joins TRBV5-1 to TRBJ1-4; 8 bases match TRBD1. Germline lookup yields CDR1 SGHRS and CDR2 YFSETQ. Losses at the gene ends were 4 bases for V and 0 bases for J; bases not matched to a gene: 5. The CDR3 sequence is 16 residues long. CDR3 amino acids: CASSRDRSTTNEKLFF. For the CDR3, the DNA is TGCGCCAGCAGCCGGGACAGGTCTACAACTAATGAAAAACTGTTTTTT.

The chain's CDR3 is CASSQWERTGELFF. For the CDR3, the DNA is TGTGCCAGCAGCCAATGGGAGAGGACCGGGGAGCTGTTTTTT. This chain connects TRBV4-2 to TRBJ2-2; D might be TRBD2 (5 bases). This CDR3 is built from 14 residues. Germline V lookup: CDR1 LGHNA, CDR2 YNFKEQ. With 2 bases removed from V and 5 bases from J, the gap between germline ends came to 9 bases.

The genes are TRBV6-5 and TRBJ1-2, with D tentatively TRBD1 (5 bases). This CDR3 has 13 amino acids. CDR1 MNHEY and CDR2 SVGAGI come from the germline V gene. V was trimmed by 2 bases and J by 4 bases, leaving 8 bases between them. DNA of the CDR3: TGTGCCAGCAGTTACGGCAGGGTCTATGGCTACACCTTC. This translates into CASSYGRVYGYTF.

Regarding this clone: Additional DNA sequences in this sample encode the identical CDR3. The rearrangement uses TRBV7-8 and TRBJ2-3; D is undetermined. Germline values: CDR1 SGHVS, CDR2 FQNEAQ. The V gene lost 3 bases and the J gene lost 3 bases, with 4 bases spanning the gap. The CDR3 contains 12 residues. The CDR3 DNA sequence: TGTGCCAGCAGCTTGGGAACAGATACGCAGTATTTT. Its protein is CASSLGTDTQYF.

The chain recombines TRBV19 with TRBJ1-1; 7 bases line up with TRBD1. V lost 2 bases, J lost 5 bases, and 8 bases stayed unmatched. In germline, CDR1 is LNHDA, CDR2 SQIVND (reference sequence). CDR3 length: 15 residues. The CDR3 DNA is TGTGCCAGTAGTATATGGGCCAGGGGGGGAACTGAAGCTTTCTTT. It specifies CASSIWARGGTEAFF.

The chain is built from TRBV20-1 and TRBJ1-2; D gene uncertain. The germline V gene encodes CDR1 DFQATT and CDR2 SNEGSKA (reference sequence). The V gene lost 5 bases and the J gene lost 5 bases, with 9 bases spanning the gap. CDR3 length: 11 amino acids. In DNA form, the CDR3 reads TGCAGTGCTGCCAAGTATTATGGCTACACCTTC. As protein: CSAAKYYGYTF.

This clone has a handful of counts. The chain has TRBV7-3 and TRBJ2-2, with a tentative D call TRBD2 (6 bases). Trimming took 5 bases from V and 3 from J, leaving 7 bases between them. This CDR3 comprises 13 residues. CDR1 and CDR2 from the germline V gene are SGHTA and FQGTGA. The CDR3: CASSTSYTGELFF. DNA for the CDR3: TGTGCCAGCAGCACTAGCTACACCGGGGAGCTGTTTTTT.

This clone occurred once. The chain combines TRBV18 with TRBJ1-2; tentatively, D is TRBD1 (5 bases). Trimming left V 3 bases short and J 3 bases short, with 14 bases between. Germline CDR1 and CDR2: KGHSH and LQKENI. This CDR3 is built from 15 residues. This CDR3 reads CASSPTASNDYGYTF. In DNA, the CDR3 is TGTGCCAGCTCACCGACAGCTTCAAACGACTATGGCTACACCTTC.

The chain joins TRBV11-1 to TRBJ1-1, with TRBD1 as a possible D gene (5 bases). The V gene's germline CDR1 is SGHAT and CDR2 FQDESV (reference sequence). The CDR3 runs to 14 residues. Trimming left V 4 bases short and J 4 bases short, with 13 bases between. CDR3 region: CASSSRDPGTEAFF. CDR3 sequence (DNA): TGTGCCAGCAGCTCTAGGGACCCGGGCACTGAAGCTTTCTTT.

This clone was recorded only once. The CDR3 loop reads CAISESPGGETQYF. For the CDR3, the DNA is TGTGCCATCAGTGAGAGCCCAGGGGGAGAGACCCAGTACTTC. V usage is TRBV10-3 and J usage is TRBJ2-5, with 7 nucleotides matching TRBD1. V lost 2 bases and J lost 4; bases outside the gene matches: 4. The CDR3 extends over 14 amino acids. Germline values: CDR1 ENHRY, CDR2 SYGVKD.

The chain joins TRBV18 to TRBJ1-2; 11 nucleotides match TRBD1. Germline values: CDR1 KGHSH, CDR2 LQKENI. The length of the CDR3 is 16 residues. The trim removed 0 bases at V and 6 bases at J, leaving 6 bases unmatched. The CDR3 DNA reads TGTGCCAGCTCACCACCGGCGGGACAGGGGGTGCATGGCTACACCTTC. It encodes CASSPPAGQGVHGYTF.

The chain links TRBV5-1 to TRBJ2-1; 10 bases line up with TRBD1. The germline CDR1 and CDR2 sequences are SGHRS and YFSETQ. V lost 6 bases, J lost 6 bases, and 6 bases stayed unmatched. CDR3 length equals 14 residues. The chain's CDR3 is CASNRDRGVNEQFF. CDR3 bases: TGCGCCAGCAACCGGGACAGGGGCGTCAATGAGCAGTTCTTC.

J is TRBJ2-1 and V is TRBV2; TRBD2 matches at 7 bases. After removal of 7 bases from V and 0 bases from J, the junction contained 3 bases not matched to a gene. The CDR3 extends over 14 amino acids. In germline, CDR1 is SNHLY, CDR2 FYNNEI. Written as DNA, the CDR3 is TGTGCCAGCACCTGGACTAGCTCCTACAATGAGCAGTTCTTC. The encoded protein is CASTWTSSYNEQFF.

The V and J genes are TRBV7-9 and TRBJ2-3; 15 bases fit TRBD2. Germline CDR1 SEHNR, CDR2 FQNEAQ (reference sequence). The ends lost 3 bases at V and 1 base at J; junction bases unmatched: 2. CDR3 length equals 17 residues. The CDR3 sequence is CASSFGTSGRRTDTQYF. The CDR3 DNA follows: TGTGCCAGCAGCTTTGGGACTAGCGGGAGGCGCACAGATACGCAGTATTTT. The full variable domain, completed using reference TRBV7-9 and TRBJ2-3, is DTGVSQNPRHKITKRGQNVTFRCDPISEHNRLYWYRQTLGQGPEFLTYFQNEAQLEKSRLLSDRFSAERPKGSFSTLEIQRTEQGDSAMYLCASSFGTSGRRTDTQYFGPGTRLTVL.